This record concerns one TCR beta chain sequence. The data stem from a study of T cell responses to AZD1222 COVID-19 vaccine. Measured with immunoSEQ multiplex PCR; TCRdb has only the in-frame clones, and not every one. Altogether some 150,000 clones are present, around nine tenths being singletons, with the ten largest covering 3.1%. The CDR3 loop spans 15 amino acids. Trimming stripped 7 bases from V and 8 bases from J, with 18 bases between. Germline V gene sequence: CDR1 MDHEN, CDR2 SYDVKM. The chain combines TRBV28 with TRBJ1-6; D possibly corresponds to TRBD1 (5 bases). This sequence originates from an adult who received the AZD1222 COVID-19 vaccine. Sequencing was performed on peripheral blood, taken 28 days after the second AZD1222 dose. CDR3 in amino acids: CASKGSWGTYSPLHF. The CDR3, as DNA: TGTGCCAGCAAGGGGTCTTGGGGTACTTATTCACCCCTCCACTTT.